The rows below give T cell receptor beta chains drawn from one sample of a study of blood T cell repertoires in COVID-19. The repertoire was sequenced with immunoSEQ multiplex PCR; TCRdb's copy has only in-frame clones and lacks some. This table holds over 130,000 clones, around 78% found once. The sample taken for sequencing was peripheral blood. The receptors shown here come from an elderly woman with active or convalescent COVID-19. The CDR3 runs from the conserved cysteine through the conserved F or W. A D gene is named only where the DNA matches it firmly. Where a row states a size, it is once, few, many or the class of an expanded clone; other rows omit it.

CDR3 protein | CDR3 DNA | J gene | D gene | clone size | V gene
CAWSLGTSGGQETQYF | TGTGCCTGGAGTCTGGGGACTAGCGGGGGTCAAGAGACCCAGTACTTC | TRBJ2-5 | TRBD2 | . | TRBV30
CASSPSGGLGETQYF | TGTGCCAGCAGCCCCTCGGGGGGGCTGGGGGAGACCCAGTACTTC | TRBJ2-5 | TRBD2 | . | TRBV5-4
CASSRDGLLPGNTIYF | TGTGCCAGCAGCCGAGACGGACTCCTCCCAGGAAACACCATATATTTT | TRBJ1-3 | . | . | TRBV2
CAWSNKGHQSVEKLFF | TGTGCCTGGAGTAACAAAGGACACCAGAGTGTTGAAAAACTGTTTTTT | TRBJ1-4 | . | . | TRBV30
CASSPIPAGGYNEQFF | TGTGCCAGCTCACCAATCCCAGCGGGGGGCTACAATGAGCAGTTCTTC | TRBJ2-1 | TRBD2 | . | TRBV18
CASSYSNQPQHF | TGTGCCAGCAGTTACAGTAATCAGCCCCAGCATTTT | TRBJ1-5 | . | . | TRBV12-3/TRBV12-4
CASSSNGNGYTF | TGTGCCAGCAGTTCGAACGGGAATGGCTACACCTTC | TRBJ1-2 | . | . | TRBV28
CASSQQGNRYEQYF | TGTGCCAGCAGCCAACAGGGAAATAGGTACGAGCAGTACTTC | TRBJ2-7 | . | . | TRBV3-1/TRBV3-2
CASSQVTGGARGYTF | TGTGCCAGCAGCCAAGTGACAGGGGGCGCGAGGGGCTACACCTTC | TRBJ1-2 | TRBD1 | . | TRBV3-1/TRBV3-2
CASSEAAAGEQYF | TGTGCCAGCAGTGAAGCTGCCGCGGGGGAGCAGTACTTC | TRBJ2-7 | . | few | TRBV2
CASSPNDSPGEGYTF | TGTGCCAGCTCACCTAACGACTCCCCAGGGGAGGGCTACACCTTC | TRBJ1-2 | . | . | TRBV18
CASSPGTGGDPGNEKLFF | TGTGCCAGCAGCCCTGGGACAGGGGGGGACCCGGGTAATGAAAAACTGTTTTTT | TRBJ1-4 | TRBD1 | . | TRBV13
CASSLIQSSVGQFF | TGTGCCAGCAGTTTAATACAGTCTAGCGTGGGGCAGTTCTTC | TRBJ2-1 | . | once | TRBV28
CASSRQRTTRRTYNSPLHF | TGTGCCAGCAGCCGACAGAGAACGACTAGACGGACCTATAATTCACCCCTCCACTTT | TRBJ1-6 | . | . | TRBV3-1/TRBV3-2
CASRIDTQHQYF | TGTGCCAGCAGAATCGACACACAACATCAGTATTTT | TRBJ2-3 | . | . | TRBV6-6
CASSIDNSAGRYGYTF | TGTGCCAGTAGTATAGATAATTCTGCAGGGCGGTATGGCTACACCTTC | TRBJ1-2 | . | . | TRBV19
CASSQNMNTEAFF | TGTGCCAGCTCACAGAACATGAACACTGAAGCTTTCTTT | TRBJ1-1 | . | . | TRBV18
CASSRPGQGYNEQFF | TGTGCCAGCAGCCGGCCGGGACAGGGATACAATGAGCAGTTCTTC | TRBJ2-1 | TRBD1 | . | TRBV28
CATSNLTGGGTDTQYF | TGTGCCACCAGCAACCTGACAGGGGGCGGCACAGATACGCAGTATTTT | TRBJ2-3 | TRBD1 | . | TRBV15
CSVRQGVGQPQHF | TGCAGCGTCCGACAGGGTGTAGGTCAGCCCCAGCATTTT | TRBJ1-5 | TRBD1 | . | TRBV29-1
CAWLLGTTGTEAFF | TGTGCCTGGCTGCTCGGGACTACGGGAACTGAAGCTTTCTTT | TRBJ1-1 | . | . | TRBV30